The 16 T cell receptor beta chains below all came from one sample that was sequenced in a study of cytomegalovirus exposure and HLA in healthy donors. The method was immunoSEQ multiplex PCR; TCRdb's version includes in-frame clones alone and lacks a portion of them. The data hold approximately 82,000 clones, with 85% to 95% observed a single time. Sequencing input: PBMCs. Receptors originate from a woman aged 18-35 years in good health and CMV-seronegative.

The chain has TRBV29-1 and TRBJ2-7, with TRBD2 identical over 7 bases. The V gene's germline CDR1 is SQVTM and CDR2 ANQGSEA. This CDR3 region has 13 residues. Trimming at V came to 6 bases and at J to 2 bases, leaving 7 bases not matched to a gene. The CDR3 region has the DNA TGCAGCGTGACGGGAGGAAATCCCTACGAGCAGTACTTC. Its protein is CSVTGGNPYEQYF.

CDR3 nucleotides: TGTGCCAGCAGCTTAGGTTACACAGATACGCAGTATTTT. It is translated as CASSLGYTDTQYF. The chain recombines TRBV7-2 with TRBJ2-3; D gene uncertain. Trimming took off 1 base at V and 2 bases at J, with 4 bases between the two ends. There are 13 residues in the CDR3. Germline loops: CDR1 SGHTA, CDR2 FQGNSA.

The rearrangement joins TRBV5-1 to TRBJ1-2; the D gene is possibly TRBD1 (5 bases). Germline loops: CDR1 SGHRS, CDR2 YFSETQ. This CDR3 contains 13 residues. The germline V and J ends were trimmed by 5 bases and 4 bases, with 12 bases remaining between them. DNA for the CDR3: TGCGCCAGCAGGAGGGAGGGGATCTATGGCTACACCTTC. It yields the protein CASRREGIYGYTF.

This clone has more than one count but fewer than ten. CDR3 nucleotide sequence: TGCGCCAGCAGCCAGGGGACTAGCAACAATGAGCAGTTCTTC. Protein: CASSQGTSNNEQFF. The chain recombines TRBV5-1 with TRBJ2-1; 9 bases are a match to TRBD2. The V and J ends lost 4 bases and 5 bases, in that order; junction bases with no gene match: 4. Germline-derived CDR1 and CDR2 are SGHRS and YFSETQ. The CDR3 has 14 amino acids.

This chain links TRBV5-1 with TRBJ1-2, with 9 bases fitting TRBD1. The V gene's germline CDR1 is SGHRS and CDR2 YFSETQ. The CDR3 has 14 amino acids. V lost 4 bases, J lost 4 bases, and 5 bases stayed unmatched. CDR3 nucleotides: TGCGCCAGCAGCACGGGACAGGGCGTCTATGGCTACACCTTC. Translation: CASSTGQGVYGYTF.

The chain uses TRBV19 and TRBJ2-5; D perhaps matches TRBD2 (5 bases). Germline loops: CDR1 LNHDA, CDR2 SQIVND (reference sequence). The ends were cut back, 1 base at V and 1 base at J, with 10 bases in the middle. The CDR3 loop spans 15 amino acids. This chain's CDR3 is CASSIARGSQETQYF. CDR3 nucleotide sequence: TGTGCCAGTAGTATAGCACGGGGTTCCCAAGAGACCCAGTACTTC.

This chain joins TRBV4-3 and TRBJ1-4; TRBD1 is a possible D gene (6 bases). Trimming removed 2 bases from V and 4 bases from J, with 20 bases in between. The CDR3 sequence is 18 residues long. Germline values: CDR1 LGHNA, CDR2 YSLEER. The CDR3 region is CASSQRNPGGLLNEKLFF. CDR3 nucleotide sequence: TGCGCCAGCAGCCAACGAAACCCGGGGGGGCTTCTTAATGAAAAACTGTTTTTT.

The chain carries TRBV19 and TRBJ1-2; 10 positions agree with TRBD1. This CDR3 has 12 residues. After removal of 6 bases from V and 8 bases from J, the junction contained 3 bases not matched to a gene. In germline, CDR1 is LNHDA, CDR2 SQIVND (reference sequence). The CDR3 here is CASRTGGDGYTF. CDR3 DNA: TGTGCCAGTAGGACAGGGGGCGACGGCTACACCTTC.

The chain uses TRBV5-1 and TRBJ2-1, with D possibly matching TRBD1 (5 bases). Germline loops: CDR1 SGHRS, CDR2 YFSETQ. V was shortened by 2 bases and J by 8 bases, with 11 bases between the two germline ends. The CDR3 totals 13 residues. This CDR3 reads CASSLQVPDEQFF. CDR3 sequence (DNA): TGCGCCAGCAGCTTACAGGTGCCGGATGAGCAGTTCTTC.

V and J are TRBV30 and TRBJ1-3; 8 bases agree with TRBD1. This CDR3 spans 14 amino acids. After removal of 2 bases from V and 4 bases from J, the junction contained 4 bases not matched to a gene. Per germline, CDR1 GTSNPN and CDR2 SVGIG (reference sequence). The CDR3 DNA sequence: TGTGCCTGGAGTCAGGGGGCGATAGGAAACACCATATATTTT. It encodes CAWSQGAIGNTIYF.

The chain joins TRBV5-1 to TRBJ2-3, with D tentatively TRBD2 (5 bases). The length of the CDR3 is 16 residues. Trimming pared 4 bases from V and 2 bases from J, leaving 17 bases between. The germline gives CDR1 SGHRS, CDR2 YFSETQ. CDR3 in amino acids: CASSPLARVNTDTQYF. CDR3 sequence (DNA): TGCGCCAGCAGCCCCCTAGCCCGGGTTAACACAGATACGCAGTATTTT.

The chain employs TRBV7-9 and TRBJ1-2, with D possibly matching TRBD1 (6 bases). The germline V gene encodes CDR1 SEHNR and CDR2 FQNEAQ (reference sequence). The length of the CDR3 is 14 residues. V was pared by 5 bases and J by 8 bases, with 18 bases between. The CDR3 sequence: CASSPDRTAGGYTF. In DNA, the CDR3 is TGTGCCAGCAGCCCTGACAGGACAGCTGGGGGCTACACCTTC.

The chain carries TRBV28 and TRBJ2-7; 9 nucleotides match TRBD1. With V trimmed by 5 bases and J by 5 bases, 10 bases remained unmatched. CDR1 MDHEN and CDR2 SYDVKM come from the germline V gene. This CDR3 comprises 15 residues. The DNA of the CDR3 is TGTGCCAGCAGTGGTACGGGACAGGGCATTGACGAGCAGTACTTC. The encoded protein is CASSGTGQGIDEQYF.

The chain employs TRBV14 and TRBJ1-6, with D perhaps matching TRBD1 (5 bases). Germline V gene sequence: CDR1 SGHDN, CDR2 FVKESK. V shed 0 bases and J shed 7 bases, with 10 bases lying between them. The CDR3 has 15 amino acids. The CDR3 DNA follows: TGTGCCAGCAGCCAAGATCAGGGTCTGAATTCACCCCTCCACTTT. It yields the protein CASSQDQGLNSPLHF.

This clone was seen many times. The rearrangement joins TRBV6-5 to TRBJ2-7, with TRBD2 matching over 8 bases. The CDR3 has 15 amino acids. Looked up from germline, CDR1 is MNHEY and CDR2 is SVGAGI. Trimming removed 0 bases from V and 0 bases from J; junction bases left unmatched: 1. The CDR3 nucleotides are TGTGCCAGCAGTTACTCGAGCGGGAGCTCCTACGAGCAGTACTTC. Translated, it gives CASSYSSGSSYEQYF.

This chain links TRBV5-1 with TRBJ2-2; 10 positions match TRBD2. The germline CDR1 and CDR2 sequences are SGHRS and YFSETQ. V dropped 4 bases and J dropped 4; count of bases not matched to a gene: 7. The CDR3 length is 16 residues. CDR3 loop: CASSALAGGGTGELFF. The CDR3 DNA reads TGCGCCAGCAGCGCCTTAGCGGGGGGCGGCACCGGGGAGCTGTTTTTT.